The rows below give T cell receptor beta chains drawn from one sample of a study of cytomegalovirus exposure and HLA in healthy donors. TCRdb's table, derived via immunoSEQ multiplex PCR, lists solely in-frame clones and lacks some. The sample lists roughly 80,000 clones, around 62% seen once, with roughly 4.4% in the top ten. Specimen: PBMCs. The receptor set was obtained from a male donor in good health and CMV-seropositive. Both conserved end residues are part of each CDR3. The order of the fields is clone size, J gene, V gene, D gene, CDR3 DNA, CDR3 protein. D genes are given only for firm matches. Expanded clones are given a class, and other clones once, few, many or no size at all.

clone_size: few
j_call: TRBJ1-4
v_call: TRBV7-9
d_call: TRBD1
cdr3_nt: TGTGCCAGCAGTCGCGACAGGGGTAGTGAAAAACTGTTTTTT
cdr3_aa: CASSRDRGSEKLFF

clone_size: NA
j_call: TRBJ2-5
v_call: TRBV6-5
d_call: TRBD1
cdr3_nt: TGTGCCAGCAGTTACTCGAGGGGACAGCAAGAGACCCAGTACTTC
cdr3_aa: CASSYSRGQQETQYF

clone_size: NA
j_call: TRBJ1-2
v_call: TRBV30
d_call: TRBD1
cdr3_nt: TGTGCCTGGACACCTCGGGACAGCCCAACGGGAGGCTACACCTTC
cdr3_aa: CAWTPRDSPTGGYTF

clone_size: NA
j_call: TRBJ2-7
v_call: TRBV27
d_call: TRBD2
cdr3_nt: TGTGCCAGCAGTTTATGGGCCAGCGGGAGGGCCACGGGCGAGCAGTACTTC
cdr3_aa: CASSLWASGRATGEQYF

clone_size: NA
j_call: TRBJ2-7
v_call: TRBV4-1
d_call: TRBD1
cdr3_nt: TGCGCCAGCAGCCCGGGGGACAGGGGCTACGAGCAGTACTTC
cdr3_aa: CASSPGDRGYEQYF

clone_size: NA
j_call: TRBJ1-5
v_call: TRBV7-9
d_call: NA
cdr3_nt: TGTGCCAGCAGCCACGACAGCCCACTCAATCAGCCCCAGCATTTT
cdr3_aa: CASSHDSPLNQPQHF

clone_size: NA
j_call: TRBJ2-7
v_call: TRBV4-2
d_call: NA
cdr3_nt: TGTGCCAGCAGCCAAGAATTGCGGGACAGAAGCTACGAGCAGTACTTC
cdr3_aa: CASSQELRDRSYEQYF

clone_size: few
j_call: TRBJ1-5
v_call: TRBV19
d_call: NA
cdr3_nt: TGTGCCAGTAGGGTCCCGGGCGCGGGGCCCCAGCATTTT
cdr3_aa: CASRVPGAGPQHF

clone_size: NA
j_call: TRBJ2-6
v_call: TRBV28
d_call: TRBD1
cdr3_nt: TGTGCCAGCAGTCGGGGACAGGGGGCCAGCTCTGGGGCCAACGTCCTGACTTTC
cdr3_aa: CASSRGQGASSGANVLTF

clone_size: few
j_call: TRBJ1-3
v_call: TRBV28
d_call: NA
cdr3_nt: TGTGCCAGCAGCCCAGCTGGAAACACCATATATTTT
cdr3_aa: CASSPAGNTIYF

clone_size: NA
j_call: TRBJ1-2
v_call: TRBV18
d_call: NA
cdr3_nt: TGTGCCAGCTCCCGGCAGAGGGATGGCTACACCTTC
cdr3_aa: CASSRQRDGYTF

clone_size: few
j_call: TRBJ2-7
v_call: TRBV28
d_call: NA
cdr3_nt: TGTGCCAGCAGTTTATGGGCAACCCAGTACTTC
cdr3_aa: CASSLWATQYF

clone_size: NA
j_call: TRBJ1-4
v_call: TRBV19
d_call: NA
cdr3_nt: TGTGCCAGCCGGGGGGGAGGTAATGAAAAACTGTTTTTT
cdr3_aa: CASRGGGNEKLFF

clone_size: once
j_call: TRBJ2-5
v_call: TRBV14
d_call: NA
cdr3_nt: TGTGCCAGCAGCCACCTCTCAGCGGTTGGGGAGACCCAGTACTTC
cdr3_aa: CASSHLSAVGETQYF

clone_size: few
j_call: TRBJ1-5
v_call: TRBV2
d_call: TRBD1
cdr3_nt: TGTGCCAGCAGGGACCTTGACAGGGGAGGCCAGCCCCAGCATTTT
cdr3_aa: CASRDLDRGGQPQHF

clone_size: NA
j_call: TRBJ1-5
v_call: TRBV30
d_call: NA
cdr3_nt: TGTGCCTGGAAGGGGAGGGCTGGACAGCCCCAGCATTTT
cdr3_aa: CAWKGRAGQPQHF

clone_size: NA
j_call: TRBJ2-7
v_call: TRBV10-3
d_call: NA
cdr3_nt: TGTGCCATCAGTGTTCCGGGAAGCGAGCAGTACTTC
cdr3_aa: CAISVPGSEQYF

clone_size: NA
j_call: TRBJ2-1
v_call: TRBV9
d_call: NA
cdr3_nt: TGTGCCAGCAGCGTAGGACTCAACAATGAGCAGTTCTTC
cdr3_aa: CASSVGLNNEQFF

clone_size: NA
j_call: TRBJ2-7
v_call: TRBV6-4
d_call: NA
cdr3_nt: TGTGCCAGCAGTGAAGTGTATACGTTGAGCTCCTACGAGCAGTACTTC
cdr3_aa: CASSEVYTLSSYEQYF

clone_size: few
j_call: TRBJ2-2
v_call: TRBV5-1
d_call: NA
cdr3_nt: TGCGCCAGCAGCTCCGGTGATGCGAACACCGGGGAGCTGTTTTTT
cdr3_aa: CASSSGDANTGELFF

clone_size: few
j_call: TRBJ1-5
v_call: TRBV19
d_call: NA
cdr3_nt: TGTGCCAGTAGTATTGGGCGTGGTGTTGATCAGCCCCAGCATTTT
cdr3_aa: CASSIGRGVDQPQHF

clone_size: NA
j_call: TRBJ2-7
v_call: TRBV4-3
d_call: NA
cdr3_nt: TGCGCCAGCAGCCCCACCCACGGTTACGAGCAGTACTTC
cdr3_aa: CASSPTHGYEQYF

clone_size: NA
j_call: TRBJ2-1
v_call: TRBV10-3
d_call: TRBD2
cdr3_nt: TGTGCCATCAGCCCTACGGGGGGGCAGCTTGAGCAGTTCTTC
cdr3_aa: CAISPTGGQLEQFF

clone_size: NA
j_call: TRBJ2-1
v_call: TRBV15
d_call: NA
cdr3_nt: TGTGCCACCAGCAGAGATTATGGGCTGTATGAGCAGTTCTTC
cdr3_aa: CATSRDYGLYEQFF

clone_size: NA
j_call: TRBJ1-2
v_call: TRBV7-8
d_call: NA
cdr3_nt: TGTGCCAGCAGCTTAGCCATCGTCCGGGGGGACTTAGAGGGCTACACCTTC
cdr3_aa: CASSLAIVRGDLEGYTF

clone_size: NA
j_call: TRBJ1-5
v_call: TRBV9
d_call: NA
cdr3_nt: TGTGCCAGCAGTTACAGGGAAAGCAATCAGCCCCAGCATTTT
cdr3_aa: CASSYRESNQPQHF

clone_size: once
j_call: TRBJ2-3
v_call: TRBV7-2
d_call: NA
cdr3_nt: TGTGCCAGCAGCTTGAGCCCCACAGATACGCAGTATTTT
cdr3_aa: CASSLSPTDTQYF

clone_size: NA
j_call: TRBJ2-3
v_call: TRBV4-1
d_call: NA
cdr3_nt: TGCGCCAGCAGCCAAGATCCCCCCCGGACAGATACGCAGTATTTT
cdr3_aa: CASSQDPPRTDTQYF

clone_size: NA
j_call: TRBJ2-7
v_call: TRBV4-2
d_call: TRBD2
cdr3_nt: TGTGCCAGCAGCCACCTAGCGGGAGAAGGCAACGAGCAGTACTTC
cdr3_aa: CASSHLAGEGNEQYF

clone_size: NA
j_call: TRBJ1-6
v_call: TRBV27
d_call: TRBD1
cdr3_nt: TGTGCCAGCTCCGACAGGGTGCCGCTTAATTCACCCCTCCACTTT
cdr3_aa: CASSDRVPLNSPLHF

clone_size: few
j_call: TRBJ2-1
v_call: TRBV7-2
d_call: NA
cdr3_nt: TGTGCCAGCAGCTTAGTGGGAGGAAGGAATGAGCAGTTCTTC
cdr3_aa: CASSLVGGRNEQFF

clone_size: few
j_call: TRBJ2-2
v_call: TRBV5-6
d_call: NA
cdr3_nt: TGTGCCAGCAGCTTGGCAGGGTTGGGCACCGGGGAGCTGTTTTTT
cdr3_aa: CASSLAGLGTGELFF

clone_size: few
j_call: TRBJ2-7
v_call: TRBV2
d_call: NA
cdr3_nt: TGTGCCAGCAGGCAGGAGACGGGGACCTACGAGCAGTACTTC
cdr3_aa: CASRQETGTYEQYF

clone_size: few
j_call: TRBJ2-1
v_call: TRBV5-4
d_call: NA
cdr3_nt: TGTGCCAGCAGCTTTTCGGACAGCCGATACAATGAGCAGTTCTTC
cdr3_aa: CASSFSDSRYNEQFF

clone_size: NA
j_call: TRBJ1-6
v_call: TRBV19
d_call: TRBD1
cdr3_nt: TGTGCCAGTAGGAACCGGGACAGGGGGCCTAATTCACCCCTCCACTTT
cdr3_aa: CASRNRDRGPNSPLHF

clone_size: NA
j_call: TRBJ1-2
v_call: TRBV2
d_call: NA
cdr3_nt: TGTGCCAGCAGTGGGACTTCTTATGGCTACACCTTC
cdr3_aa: CASSGTSYGYTF

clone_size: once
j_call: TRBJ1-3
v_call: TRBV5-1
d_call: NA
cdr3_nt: TGCGCCAGCAGCTTGACAGGGCCTGGAAACACCATATATTTT
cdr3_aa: CASSLTGPGNTIYF

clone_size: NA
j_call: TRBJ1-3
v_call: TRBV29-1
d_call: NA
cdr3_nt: TGCAGCGTTATGGGACAATACTCTGGAAACACCATATATTTT
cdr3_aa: CSVMGQYSGNTIYF

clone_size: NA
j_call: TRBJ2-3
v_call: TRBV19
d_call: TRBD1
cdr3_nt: TGTGCCAGTACACAGGGGGCGACAGATACGCAGTATTTT
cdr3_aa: CASTQGATDTQYF

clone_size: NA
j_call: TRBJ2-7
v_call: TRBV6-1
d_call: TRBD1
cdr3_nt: TGTGCCAGCGGGGACAGGGGGGGCGAGCAGTACTTC
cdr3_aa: CASGDRGGEQYF

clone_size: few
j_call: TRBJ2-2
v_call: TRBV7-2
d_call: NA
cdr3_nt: TGTGCCACCCGACAGACGAACACCGGGGAGCTGTTTTTT
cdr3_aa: CATRQTNTGELFF

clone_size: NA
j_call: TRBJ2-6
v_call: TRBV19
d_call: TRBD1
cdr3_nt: TGTGCCAGCCAAGTTGGGACAGGTTCTATAACTGGAGCCAACGTCCTGACTTTC
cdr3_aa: CASQVGTGSITGANVLTF

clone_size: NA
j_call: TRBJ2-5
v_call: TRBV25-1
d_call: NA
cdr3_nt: TGTGCCAGCAGTGTGCTACCCAGGGGAACAAACCAAGAGACCCAGTACTTC
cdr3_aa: CASSVLPRGTNQETQYF

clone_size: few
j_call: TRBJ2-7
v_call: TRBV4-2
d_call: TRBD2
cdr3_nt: TGTGCCAGCAGCCATCCCATCGCCAGCGGGAGACCTTTCTACGAGCAGTACTTC
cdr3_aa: CASSHPIASGRPFYEQYF

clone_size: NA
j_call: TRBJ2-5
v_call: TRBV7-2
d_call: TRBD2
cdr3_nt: TGTGCCAGCAGCTTAGGGCTAGCGGAAGAGACCCAGTACTTC
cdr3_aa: CASSLGLAEETQYF

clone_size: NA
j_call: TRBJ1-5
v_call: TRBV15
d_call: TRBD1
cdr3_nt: TGTGCCACCAGCAGGGACAGGACAAATCAGCCCCAGCATTTT
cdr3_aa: CATSRDRTNQPQHF

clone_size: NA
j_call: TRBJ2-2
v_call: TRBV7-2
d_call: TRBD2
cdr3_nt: TGTGCCAGCAGCACAACTAGCGGGGGTGTTTTGGGGGAGCTGTTTTTT
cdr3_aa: CASSTTSGGVLGELFF

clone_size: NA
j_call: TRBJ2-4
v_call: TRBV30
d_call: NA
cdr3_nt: TGTGCCTGGAGTGTACTAGCCAAAAACATTCAGTACTTC
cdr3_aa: CAWSVLAKNIQYF

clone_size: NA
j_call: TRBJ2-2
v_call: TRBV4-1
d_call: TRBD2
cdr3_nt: TGCGCCAGCAGCCAAGATCACAGCGGGGGGGCCGGGGAGCCGTTTTTT
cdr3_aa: CASSQDHSGGAGEPFF

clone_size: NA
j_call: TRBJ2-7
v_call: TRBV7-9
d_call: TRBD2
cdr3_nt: TGTGCCAGCAGCGGAGTAGCGGGTTACGAGCAGTACTTC
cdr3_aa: CASSGVAGYEQYF